This T cell receptor beta chain was sequenced in a study of T cells in Graves' hyperthyroidism and ophthalmopathy. General study results and limits: Blood also held most thyroid clonotypes expanded beyond 0.001.

RNA transcripts were the template for amplifying TCR beta CDR3 regions. First-round RT-PCR of the TCR CDR3 relied on the HTBI primer set. TCRdb independently ran MiXCR on the multiplex PCR reads; one entry per CDR3 protein. The sample has 550,000 to 800,000 distinct CDR3 sequences, roughly 17% seen once. Worth noting for this clonotype: Its matching antigen is unknown.

The receptor was derived from a man aged 50 or older with Graves' hyperthyroidism. Sequenced input: blood.

CDR3 DNA sequence: TGTGCCAGCTCACCAGGGACAGGGGGTCAGGAGACCCAGTACTTC. This sequence encodes CASSPGTGGQETQYF. The chain recombines TRBV18 with TRBJ2-5, with 11 nucleotides matching TRBD1. The trim removed 2 bases at V and 5 bases at J, leaving 4 bases unmatched. The length of the CDR3 is 15 residues. The V gene's germline CDR1 is KGHSH and CDR2 LQKENI.